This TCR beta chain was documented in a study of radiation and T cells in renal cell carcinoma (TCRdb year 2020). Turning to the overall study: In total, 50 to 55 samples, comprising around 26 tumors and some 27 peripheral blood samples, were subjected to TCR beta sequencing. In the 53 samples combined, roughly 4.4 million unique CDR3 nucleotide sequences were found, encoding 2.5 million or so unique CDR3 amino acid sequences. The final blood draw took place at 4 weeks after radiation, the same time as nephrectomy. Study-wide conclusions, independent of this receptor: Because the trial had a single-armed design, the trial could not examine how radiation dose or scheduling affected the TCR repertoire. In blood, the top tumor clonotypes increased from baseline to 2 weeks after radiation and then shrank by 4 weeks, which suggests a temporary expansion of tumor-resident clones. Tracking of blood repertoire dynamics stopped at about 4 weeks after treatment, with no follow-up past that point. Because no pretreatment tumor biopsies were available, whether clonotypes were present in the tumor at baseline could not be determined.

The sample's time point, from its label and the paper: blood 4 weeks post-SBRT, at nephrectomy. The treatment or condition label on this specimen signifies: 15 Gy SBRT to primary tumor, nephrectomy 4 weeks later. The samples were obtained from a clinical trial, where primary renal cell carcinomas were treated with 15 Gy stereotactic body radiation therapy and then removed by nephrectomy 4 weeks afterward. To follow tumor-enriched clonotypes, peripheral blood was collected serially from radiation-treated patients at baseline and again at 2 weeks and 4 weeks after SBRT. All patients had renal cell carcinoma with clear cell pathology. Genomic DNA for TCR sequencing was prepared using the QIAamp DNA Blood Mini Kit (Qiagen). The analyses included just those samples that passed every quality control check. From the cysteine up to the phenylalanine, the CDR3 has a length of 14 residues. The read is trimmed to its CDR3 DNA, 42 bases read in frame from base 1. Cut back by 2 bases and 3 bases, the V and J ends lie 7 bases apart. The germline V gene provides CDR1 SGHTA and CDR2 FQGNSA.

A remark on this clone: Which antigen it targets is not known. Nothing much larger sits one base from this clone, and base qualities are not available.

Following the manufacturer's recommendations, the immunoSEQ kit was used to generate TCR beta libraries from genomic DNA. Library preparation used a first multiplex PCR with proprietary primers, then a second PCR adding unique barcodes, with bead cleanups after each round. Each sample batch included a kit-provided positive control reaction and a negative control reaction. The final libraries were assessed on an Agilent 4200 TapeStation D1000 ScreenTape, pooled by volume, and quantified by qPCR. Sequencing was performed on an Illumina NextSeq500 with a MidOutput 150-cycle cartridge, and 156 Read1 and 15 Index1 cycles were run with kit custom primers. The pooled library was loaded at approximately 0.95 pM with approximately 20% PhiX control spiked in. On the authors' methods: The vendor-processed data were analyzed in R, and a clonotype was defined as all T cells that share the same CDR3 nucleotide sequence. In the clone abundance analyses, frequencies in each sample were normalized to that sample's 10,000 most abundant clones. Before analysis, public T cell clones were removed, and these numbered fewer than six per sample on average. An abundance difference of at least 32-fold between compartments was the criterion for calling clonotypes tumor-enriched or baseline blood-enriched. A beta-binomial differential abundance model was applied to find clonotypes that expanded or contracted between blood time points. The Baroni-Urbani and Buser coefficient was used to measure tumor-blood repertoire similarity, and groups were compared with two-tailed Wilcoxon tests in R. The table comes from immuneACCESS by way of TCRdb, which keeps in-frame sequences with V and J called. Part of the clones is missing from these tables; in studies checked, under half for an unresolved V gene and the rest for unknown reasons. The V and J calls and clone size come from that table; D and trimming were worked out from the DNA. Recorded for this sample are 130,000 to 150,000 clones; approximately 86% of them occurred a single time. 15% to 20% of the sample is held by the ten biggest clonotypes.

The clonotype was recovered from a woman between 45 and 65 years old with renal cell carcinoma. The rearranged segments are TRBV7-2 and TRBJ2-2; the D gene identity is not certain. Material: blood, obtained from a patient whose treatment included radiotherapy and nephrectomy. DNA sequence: TGTGCCAGCAGCTTACTAGTTGACACCGGGGAGCTGTTTTTT. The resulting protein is CASSLLVDTGELFF.